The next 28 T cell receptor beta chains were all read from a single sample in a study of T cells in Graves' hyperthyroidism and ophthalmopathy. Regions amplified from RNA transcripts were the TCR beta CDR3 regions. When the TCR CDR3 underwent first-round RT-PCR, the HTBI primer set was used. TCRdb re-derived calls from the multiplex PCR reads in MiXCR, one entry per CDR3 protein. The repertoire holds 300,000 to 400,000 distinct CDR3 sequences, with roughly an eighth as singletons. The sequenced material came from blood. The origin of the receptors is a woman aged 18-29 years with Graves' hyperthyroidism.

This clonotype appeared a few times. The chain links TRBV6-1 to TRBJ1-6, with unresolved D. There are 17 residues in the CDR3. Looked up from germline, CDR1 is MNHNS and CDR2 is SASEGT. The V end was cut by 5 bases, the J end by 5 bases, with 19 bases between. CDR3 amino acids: CASSYHVGKGDNSPLHF. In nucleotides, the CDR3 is TGTGCCAGCAGTTATCATGTGGGGAAAGGTGATAATTCACCCCTCCACTTT.

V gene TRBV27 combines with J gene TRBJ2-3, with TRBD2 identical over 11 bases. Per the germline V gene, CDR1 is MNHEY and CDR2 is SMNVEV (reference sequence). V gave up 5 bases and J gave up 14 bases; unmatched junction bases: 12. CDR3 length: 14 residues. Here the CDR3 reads CASSQRLAGWVVYF. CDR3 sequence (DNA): TGTGCCAGCAGTCAGAGACTAGCGGGATGGGTGGTGTATTTT.

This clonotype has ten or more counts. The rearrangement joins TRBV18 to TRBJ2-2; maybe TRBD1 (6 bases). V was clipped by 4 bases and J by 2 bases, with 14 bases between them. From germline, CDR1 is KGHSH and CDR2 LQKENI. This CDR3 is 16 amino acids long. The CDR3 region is CASSLNGQLNTGELFF. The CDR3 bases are TGTGCCAGCTCACTTAACGGACAGCTTAACACCGGGGAGCTGTTTTTT. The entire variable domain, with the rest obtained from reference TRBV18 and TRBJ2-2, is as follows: NAGVMQNPRHLVRRRGQEARLRCSPMKGHSHVYWYRQLPEEGLKFMVYLQKENIIDESGMPKERFSAEFPKEGPSILRIQQVVRGDSAAYFCASSLNGQLNTGELFFGEGSRLTVL.

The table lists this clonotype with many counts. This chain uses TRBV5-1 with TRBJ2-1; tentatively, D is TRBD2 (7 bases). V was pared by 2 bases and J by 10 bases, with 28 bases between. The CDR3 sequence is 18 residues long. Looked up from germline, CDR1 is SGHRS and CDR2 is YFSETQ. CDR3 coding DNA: TGCGCCAGCAGCTTTAAAGGTTTCGAGGTCTCGGGGGGCCAAGAGCAGTTCTTC. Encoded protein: CASSFKGFEVSGGQEQFF.

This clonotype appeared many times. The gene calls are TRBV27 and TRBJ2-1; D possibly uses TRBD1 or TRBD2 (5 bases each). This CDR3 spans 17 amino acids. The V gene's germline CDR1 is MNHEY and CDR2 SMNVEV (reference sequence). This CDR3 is CARADGDRGWSYNEQFF. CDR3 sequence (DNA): TGTGCGCGAGCAGACGGGGACCGAGGTTGGTCCTACAATGAGCAGTTCTTC.

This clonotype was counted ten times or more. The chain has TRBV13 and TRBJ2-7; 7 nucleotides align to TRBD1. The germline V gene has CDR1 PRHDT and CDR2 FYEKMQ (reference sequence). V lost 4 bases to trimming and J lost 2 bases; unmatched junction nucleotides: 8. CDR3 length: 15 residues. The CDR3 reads CASSSTPTGAYEQYF. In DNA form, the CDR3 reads TGTGCCAGCAGCTCAACCCCAACAGGGGCCTACGAGCAGTACTTC.

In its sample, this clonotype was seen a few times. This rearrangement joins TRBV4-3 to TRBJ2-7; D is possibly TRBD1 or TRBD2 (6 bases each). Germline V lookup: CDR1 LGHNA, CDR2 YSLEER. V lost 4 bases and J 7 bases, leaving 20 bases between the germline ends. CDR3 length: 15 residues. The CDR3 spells CASSRERGAIWEQYF. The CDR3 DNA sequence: TGCGCCAGCAGCCGGGAGAGGGGGGCCATTTGGGAGCAGTACTTC.

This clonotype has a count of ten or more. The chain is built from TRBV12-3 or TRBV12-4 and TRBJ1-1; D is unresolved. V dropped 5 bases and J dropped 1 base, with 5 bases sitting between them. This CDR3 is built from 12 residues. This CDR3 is CASSPANTEAFF. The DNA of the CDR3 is TGTGCCAGCAGTCCGGCGAACACTGAAGCTTTCTTT.

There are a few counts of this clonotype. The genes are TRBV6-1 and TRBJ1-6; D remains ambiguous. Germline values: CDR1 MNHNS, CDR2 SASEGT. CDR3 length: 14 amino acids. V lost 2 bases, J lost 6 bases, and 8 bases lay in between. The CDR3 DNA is TGTGCCAGCAGTGAAAAACTGTTTAATTCACCCCTCCACTTT. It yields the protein CASSEKLFNSPLHF.

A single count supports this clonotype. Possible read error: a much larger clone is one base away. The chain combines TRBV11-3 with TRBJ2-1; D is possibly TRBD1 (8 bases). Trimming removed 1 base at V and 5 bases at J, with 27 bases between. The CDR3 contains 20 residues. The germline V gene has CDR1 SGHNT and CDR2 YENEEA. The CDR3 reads CASSLATGGWGLAEDNEQFF. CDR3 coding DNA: TGTGCCAGCAGCTTAGCCACAGGGGGTTGGGGGCTAGCGGAGGACAATGAGCAGTTCTTC.

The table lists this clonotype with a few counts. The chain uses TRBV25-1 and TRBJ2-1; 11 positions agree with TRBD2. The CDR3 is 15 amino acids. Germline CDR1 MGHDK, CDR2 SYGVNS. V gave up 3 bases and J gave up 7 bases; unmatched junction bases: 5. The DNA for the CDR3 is TGTGCCAGCAGTGAGACTAGCGGGATAGGAAATGAGCAGTTCTTC. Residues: CASSETSGIGNEQFF.

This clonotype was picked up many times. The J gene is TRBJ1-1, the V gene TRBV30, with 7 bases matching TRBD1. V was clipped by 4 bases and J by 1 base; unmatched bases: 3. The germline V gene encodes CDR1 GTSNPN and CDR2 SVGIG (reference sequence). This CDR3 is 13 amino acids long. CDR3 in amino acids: CAWNQGGNTEAFF. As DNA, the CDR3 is TGTGCCTGGAACCAGGGGGGGAACACTGAAGCTTTCTTT.

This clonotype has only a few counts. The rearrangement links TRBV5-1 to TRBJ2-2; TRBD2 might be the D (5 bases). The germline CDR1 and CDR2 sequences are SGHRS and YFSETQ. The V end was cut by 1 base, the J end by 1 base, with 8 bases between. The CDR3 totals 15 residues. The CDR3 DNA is TGCGCCAGCAGCTTGCTAGCTCGGAACACCGGGGAGCTGTTTTTT. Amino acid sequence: CASSLLARNTGELFF.

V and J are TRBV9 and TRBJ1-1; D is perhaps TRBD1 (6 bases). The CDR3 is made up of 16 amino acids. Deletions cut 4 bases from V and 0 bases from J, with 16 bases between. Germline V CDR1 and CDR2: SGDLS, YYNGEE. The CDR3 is CASSPRGGRMNTEAFF. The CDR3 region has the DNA TGTGCCAGCAGCCCAAGGGGGGGGAGGATGAACACTGAAGCTTTCTTT.

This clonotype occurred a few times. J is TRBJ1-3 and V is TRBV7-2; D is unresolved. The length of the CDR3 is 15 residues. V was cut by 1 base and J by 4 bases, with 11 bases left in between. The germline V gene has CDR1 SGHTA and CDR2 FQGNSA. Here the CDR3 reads CASSLDSGSGNTIYF. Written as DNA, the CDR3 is TGTGCCAGCAGCTTAGATTCAGGATCGGGAAACACCATATATTTT.

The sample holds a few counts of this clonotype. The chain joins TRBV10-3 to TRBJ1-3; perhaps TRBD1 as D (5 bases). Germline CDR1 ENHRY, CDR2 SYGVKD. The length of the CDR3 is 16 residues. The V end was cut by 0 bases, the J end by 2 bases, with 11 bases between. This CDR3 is CAISESGGSAGNTIYF. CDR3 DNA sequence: TGTGCCATCAGTGAGTCGGGGGGGAGCGCTGGAAACACCATATATTTT.

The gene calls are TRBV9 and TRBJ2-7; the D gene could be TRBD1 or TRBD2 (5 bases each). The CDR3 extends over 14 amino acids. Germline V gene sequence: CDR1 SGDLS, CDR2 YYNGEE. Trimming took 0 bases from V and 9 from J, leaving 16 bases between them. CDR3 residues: CASSVDGGPLGQYF. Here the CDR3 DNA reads TGTGCCAGCAGCGTAGATGGGGGACCCCTGGGGCAGTACTTC.

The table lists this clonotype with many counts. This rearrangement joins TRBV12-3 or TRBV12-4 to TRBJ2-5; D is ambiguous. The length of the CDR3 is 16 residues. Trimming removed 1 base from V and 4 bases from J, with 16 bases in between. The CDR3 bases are TGTGCCAGCAGTTTAGATCCAGGAGTTTACCGAGAGACCCAGTACTTC. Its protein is CASSLDPGVYRETQYF.

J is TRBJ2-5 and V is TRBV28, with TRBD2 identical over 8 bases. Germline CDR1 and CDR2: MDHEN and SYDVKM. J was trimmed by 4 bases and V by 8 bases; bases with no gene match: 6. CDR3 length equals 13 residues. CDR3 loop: CASGGGPRETQYF. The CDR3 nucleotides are TGTGCCAGCGGCGGGGGGCCCAGAGAGACCCAGTACTTC.

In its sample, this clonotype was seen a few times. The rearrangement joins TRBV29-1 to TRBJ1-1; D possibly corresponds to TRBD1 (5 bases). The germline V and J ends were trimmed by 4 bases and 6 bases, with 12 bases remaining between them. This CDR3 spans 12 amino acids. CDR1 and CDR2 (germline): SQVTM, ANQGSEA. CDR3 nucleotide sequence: TGCAGCGTTGCATCCAGGGCAGCTGAAGCTTTCTTT. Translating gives CSVASRAAEAFF.

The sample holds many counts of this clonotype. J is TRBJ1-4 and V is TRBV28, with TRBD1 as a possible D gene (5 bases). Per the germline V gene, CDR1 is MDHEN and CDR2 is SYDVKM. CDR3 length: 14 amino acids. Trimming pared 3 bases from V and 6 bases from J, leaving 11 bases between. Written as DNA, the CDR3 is TGTGCCAGCAGTTTTGGGGCGAGAGATGAAAAACTGTTTTTT. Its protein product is CASSFGARDEKLFF. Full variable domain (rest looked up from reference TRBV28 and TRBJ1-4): DVKVTQSSRYLVKRTGEKVFLECVQDMDHENMFWYRQDPGLGLRLIYFSYDVKMKEKGDIPEGYSVSREKKERFSLILESASTNQTSMYLCASSFGARDEKLFFGSGTQLSVL.

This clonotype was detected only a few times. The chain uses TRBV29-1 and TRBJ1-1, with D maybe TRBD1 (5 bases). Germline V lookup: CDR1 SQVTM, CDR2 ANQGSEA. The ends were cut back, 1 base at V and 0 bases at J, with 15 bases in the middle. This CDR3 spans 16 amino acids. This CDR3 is CSVEALRGFMNTEAFF. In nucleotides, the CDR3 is TGCAGCGTTGAAGCTCTTCGGGGGTTCATGAACACTGAAGCTTTCTTT. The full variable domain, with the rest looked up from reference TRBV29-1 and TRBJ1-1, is SAVISQKPSRDICQRGTSLTIQCQVDSQVTMMFWYRQQPGQSLTLIATANQGSEATYESGFVIDKFPISRPNLTFSTLTVSNMSPEDSSIYLCSVEALRGFMNTEAFFGQGTRLTVV.

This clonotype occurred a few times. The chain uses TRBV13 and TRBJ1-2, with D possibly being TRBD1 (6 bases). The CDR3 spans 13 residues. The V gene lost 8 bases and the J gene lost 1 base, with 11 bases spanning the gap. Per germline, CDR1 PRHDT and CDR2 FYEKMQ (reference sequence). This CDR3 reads CASLDSLNYGYTF. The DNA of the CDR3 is TGTGCCAGCTTGGACAGCCTTAACTATGGCTACACCTTC.

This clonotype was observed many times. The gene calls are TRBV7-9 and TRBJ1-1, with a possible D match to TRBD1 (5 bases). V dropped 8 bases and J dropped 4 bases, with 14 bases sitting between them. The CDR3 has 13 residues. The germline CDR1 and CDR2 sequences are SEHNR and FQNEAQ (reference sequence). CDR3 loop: CASSPGGGTEAFF. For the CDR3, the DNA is TGTGCCAGCTCGCCGGGGGGAGGCACTGAAGCTTTCTTT.

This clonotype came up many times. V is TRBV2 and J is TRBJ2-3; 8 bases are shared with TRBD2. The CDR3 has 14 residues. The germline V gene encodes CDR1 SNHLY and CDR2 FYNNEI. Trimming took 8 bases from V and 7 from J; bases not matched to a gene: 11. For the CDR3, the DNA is TGTGCCAGCGATAAAGCGGGAGAGACTAATACGCAGTATTTT. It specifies CASDKAGETNTQYF.

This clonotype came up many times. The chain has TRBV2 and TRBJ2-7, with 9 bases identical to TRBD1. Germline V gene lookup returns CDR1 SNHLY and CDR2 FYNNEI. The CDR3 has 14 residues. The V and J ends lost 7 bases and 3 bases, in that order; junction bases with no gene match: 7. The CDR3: CASIRTGDFYEQYF. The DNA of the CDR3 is TGTGCCAGCATCAGGACAGGGGACTTCTACGAGCAGTACTTC.

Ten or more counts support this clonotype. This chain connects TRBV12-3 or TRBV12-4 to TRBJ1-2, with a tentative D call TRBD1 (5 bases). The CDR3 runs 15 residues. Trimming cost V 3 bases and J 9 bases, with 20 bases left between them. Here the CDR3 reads CASSLPATGLGSYTF. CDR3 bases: TGTGCCAGCAGTTTGCCCGCAACAGGACTGGGGAGCTACACCTTC.

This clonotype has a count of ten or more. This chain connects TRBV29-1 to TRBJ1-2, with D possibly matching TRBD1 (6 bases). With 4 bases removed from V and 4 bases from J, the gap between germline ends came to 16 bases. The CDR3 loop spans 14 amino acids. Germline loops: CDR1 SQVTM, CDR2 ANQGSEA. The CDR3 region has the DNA TGCAGCGTTGGACTACAGGGACGGAGCTATGGCTACACCTTC. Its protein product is CSVGLQGRSYGYTF. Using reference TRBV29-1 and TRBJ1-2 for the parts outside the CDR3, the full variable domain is SAVISQKPSRDICQRGTSLTIQCQVDSQVTMMFWYRQQPGQSLTLIATANQGSEATYESGFVIDKFPISRPNLTFSTLTVSNMSPEDSSIYLCSVGLQGRSYGYTFGSGTRLTVV.